One T cell receptor (beta chain) is described in this entry. Its antigen remains unidentified. The V and J ends lost 3 bases and 0 bases, in that order; junction bases with no gene match: 4. Germline CDR1 DFQATT, CDR2 SNEGSKA (reference sequence). The CDR3 has 15 residues. This sample is drawn from a study of blood T cells in healthy people across ages. Regarding the study as a whole: Strongly correlated with naive T cell percentage was TCR beta diversity. Diversity figures based on one million T cells were deemed too low.

For the second PCR, which ran for 7 to 11 cycles, a sample-barcoded 5' primer and a J-beta primer mix were used. Carrying 12 random nucleotides, a template-switch adaptor labeled each individual cDNA molecule. TCRdb re-derived calls from the 5' RACE reads in MiXCR, one entry per CDR3 protein. The sample yields 450,000 to 700,000 distinct CDR3 sequences, roughly a quarter seen once. This sequence was found in an older woman in good health. Sequenced sample: blood. The gene calls are TRBV20-1 and TRBJ2-5; 10 positions match TRBD1. The CDR3 sequence is CSARGGTGDQETQYF. The CDR3 DNA is TGCAGTGCTAGGGGAGGGACAGGGGACCAAGAGACCCAGTACTTC.